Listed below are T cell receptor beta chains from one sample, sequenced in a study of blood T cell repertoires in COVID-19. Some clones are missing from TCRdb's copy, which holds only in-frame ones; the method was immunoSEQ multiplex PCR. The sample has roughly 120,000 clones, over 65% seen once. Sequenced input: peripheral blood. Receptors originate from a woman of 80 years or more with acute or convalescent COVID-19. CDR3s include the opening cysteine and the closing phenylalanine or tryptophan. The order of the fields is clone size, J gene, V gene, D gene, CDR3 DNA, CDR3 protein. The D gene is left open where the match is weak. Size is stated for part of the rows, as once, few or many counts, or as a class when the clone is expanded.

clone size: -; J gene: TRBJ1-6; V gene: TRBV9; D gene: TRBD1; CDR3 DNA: TGTGCCAGCAGCCGCGAGCCGGGACAGGGTTTAAATTCACCCCTCCACTTT; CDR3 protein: CASSREPGQGLNSPLHF
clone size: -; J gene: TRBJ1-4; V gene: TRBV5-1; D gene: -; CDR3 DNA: TGCGCCAGCAGACGAAGCGGGGAGAATGAAAAACTGTTTTTT; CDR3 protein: CASRRSGENEKLFF
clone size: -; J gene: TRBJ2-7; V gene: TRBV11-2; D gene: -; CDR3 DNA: TGTGCCAGCAGCTCAACCTACGAGCAGTACTTC; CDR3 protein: CASSSTYEQYF
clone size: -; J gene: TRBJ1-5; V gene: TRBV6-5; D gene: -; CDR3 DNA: TGTGCCAGCCGGGAGGTACTCAATCAGCCCCAGCATTTT; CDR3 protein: CASREVLNQPQHF
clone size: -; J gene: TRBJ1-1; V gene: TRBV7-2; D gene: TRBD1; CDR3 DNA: TGTGCCAGCAGCTTAAGGCAGGGGGCAGGAAACACTGAAGCTTTCTTT; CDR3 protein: CASSLRQGAGNTEAFF
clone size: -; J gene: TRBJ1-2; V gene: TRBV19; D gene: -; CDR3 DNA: TGTGCCAGTAGTATCCGGACTCTCCAAATGAGCTACACCTTC; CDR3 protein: CASSIRTLQMSYTF
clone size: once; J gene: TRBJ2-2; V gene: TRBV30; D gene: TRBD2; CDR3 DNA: TGTGCCTGGAGTGTACGGTCTAGCGGGATCAACACCGGGGAGCTGTTTTTT; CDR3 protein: CAWSVRSSGINTGELFF
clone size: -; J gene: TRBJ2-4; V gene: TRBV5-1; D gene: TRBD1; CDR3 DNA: TGCGCCAGCAGGGGAGACAGGGTAATTCAGTACTTC; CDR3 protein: CASRGDRVIQYF
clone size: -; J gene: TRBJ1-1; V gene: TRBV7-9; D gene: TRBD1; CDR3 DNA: TGTGCCAGCAGTAAGATCCGCCGGGACAGGGGCGTTGAAGCTTTCTTT; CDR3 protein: CASSKIRRDRGVEAFF
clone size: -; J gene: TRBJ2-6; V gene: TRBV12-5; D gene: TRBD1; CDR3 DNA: TGTGCTAGTGGTTTGCCTCAGGGGGCGCGGATGGTCCTGACTTTC; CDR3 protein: CASGLPQGARMVLTF
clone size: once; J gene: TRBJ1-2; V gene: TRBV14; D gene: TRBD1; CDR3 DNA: TGTGCCAGCAGCCAAGAGACAGGGGGTCGGGGTGGCTACACCTTC; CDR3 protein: CASSQETGGRGGYTF
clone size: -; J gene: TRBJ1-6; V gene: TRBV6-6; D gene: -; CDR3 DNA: TGTGCCAGCACTCAGGGAAGCTCCTATAATTCACCCCTCCACTTT; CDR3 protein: CASTQGSSYNSPLHF
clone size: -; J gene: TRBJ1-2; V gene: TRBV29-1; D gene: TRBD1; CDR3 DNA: TGCAGCGGCCAACAGGGGGCAGGTGGCTACACCTTC; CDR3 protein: CSGQQGAGGYTF
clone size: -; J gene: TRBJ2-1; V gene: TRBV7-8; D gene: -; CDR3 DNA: TGTGCCAGCAGCCCCGAGAGGGTGCAGTTCTTC; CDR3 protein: CASSPERVQFF
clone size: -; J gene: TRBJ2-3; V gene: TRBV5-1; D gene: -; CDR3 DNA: TGCGCCAGCAGCTCGGACATGGATACGCAGTATTTT; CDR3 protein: CASSSDMDTQYF
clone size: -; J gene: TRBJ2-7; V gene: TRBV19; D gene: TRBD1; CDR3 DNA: TGTGCCAGTAGTGGGACAGGGCGATCCTACGAGCAGTACTTC; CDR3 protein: CASSGTGRSYEQYF
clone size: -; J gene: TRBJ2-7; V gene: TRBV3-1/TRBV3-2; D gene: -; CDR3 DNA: TGTGCCAGCAGCCCTTCAGGGACACTGACCTACGAGCAGTACTTC; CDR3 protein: CASSPSGTLTYEQYF
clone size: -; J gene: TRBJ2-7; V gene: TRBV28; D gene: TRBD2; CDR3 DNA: TGTGCCACCCCAGCGGGAGGGGTCTCCTACGAGCAGTACTTC; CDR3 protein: CATPAGGVSYEQYF
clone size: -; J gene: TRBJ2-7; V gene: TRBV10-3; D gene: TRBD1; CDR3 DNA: TGTGCCATCAGTGAATTTGAGGGGGCCGACGAGCAGTACTTC; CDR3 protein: CAISEFEGADEQYF
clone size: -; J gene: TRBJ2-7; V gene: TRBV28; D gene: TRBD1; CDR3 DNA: TGTGCCAGCAGTTTACCCCAGGGGGTAATCTCTGTAGGCGAGCAGTACTTC; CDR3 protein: CASSLPQGVISVGEQYF
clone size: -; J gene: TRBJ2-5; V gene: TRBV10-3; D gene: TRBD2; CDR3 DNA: TGTGCCACCTCGGGCCCAGCGGGAGGGAAGGAGACCCAGTACTTC; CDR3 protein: CATSGPAGGKETQYF
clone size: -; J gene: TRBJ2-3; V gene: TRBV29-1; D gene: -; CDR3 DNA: TGCAGCGTTGAATTCGGGAGTGGCACAGATACGCAGTATTTT; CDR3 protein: CSVEFGSGTDTQYF
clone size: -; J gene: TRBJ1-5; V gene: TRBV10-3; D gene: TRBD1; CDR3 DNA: TGTGCCATCAGTGAAGGGACAGGGAGTCCCCGCAATCAGCCCCAGCATTTT; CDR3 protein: CAISEGTGSPRNQPQHF
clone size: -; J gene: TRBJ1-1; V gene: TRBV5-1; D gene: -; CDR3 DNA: TGCGCCAGCAGTCAGTTGCAGAACACTGAAGCTTTCTTT; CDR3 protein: CASSQLQNTEAFF
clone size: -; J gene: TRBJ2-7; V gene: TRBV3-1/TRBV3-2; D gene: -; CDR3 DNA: TGTGCCAGCAGCCAGGCCCAGGGGTTCGCCTACGAGCAGTACTTC; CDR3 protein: CASSQAQGFAYEQYF
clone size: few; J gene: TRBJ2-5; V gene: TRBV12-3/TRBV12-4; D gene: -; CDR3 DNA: TGTGCCAGCAGTTGGGTAGCGCAAGAGACCCAGTACTTC; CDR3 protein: CASSWVAQETQYF
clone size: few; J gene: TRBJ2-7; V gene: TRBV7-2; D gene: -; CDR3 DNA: TGTGCCAGCAGCCCCAGGCCGGGAGTCGGATACGAGCAGTACTTC; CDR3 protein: CASSPRPGVGYEQYF
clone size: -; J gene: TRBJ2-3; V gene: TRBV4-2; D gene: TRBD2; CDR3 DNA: TGTGCCAGCAGCCAAGGCTCTAGCGGGGGGGCTAGCACAGATACGCAGTATTTT; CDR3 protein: CASSQGSSGGASTDTQYF
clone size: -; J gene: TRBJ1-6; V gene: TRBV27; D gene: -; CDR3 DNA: TGTGCCAGCCGTCGGGGGAACTCCTATAATTCACCCCTCCACTTT; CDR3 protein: CASRRGNSYNSPLHF
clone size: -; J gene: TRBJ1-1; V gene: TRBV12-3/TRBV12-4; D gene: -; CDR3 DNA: TGTGCCAGCAGTTCGTATGGGGGGACTGAAGCTTTCTTT; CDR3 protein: CASSSYGGTEAFF
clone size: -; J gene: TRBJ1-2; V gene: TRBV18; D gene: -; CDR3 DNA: TGTGCCAGCTCACCACAACAGACACAGGGCTACACCTTC; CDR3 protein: CASSPQQTQGYTF
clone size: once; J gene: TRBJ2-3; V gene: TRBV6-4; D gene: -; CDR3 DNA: TGTGCCAGCAGTGTGGAGCGCACAGATACGCAGTATTTT; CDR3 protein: CASSVERTDTQYF
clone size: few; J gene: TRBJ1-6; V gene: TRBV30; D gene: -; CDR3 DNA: TGTGCCTGGAGTGTAAACAGAGAAAGATCCCTCCACTTT; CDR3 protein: CAWSVNRERSLHF
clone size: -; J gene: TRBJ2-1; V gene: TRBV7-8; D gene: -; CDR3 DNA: TGTGCCAGCAGGGGGAGCGGGGAGCAGTTCTTC; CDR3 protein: CASRGSGEQFF
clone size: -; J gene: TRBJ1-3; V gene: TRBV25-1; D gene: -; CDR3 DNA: TGTGCCAGCAGCCGCAGGGAGGACGGAAACACCATATATTTT; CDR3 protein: CASSRREDGNTIYF
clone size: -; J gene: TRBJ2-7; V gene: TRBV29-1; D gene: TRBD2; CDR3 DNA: TGCAGCGCTTCAACCCCTAGCGGGAGTACGTACGAGCAGTACTTC; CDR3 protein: CSASTPSGSTYEQYF
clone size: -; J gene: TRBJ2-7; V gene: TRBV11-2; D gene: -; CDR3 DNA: TGTGCCAGCAGGCGGCCCAATGGCGTTTACGAGCAGTACTTC; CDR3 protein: CASRRPNGVYEQYF
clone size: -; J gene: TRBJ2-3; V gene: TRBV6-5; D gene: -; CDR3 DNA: TGTGCCAGCAGTTCCCCCGCAGATACGCAGTATTTT; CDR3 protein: CASSSPADTQYF
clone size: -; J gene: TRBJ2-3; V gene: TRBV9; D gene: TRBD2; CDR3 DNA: TGTGCCAGCAGCCCACAAGTACTAGCGGGTGGGGCAGATACGCAGTATTTT; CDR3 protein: CASSPQVLAGGADTQYF
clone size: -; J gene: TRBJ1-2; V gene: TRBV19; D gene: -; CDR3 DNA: TGTGCCAGTCGGACAGCCGGCCTCTATGGCTACACCTTC; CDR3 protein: CASRTAGLYGYTF